These 6 T cell receptor beta chains were all obtained from the same sample, sequenced in a study of Graves' ophthalmopathy and Graves' hyperthyroidism. Amplification of TCR beta CDR3 regions used RNA transcripts. The workflow started with a first-round RT-PCR run with HTBI primers and then moved on to a second-round multiplex PCR. Using its own MiXCR run on the multiplex PCR reads, TCRdb lists one record per CDR3 protein. The sample shows about 210,000 distinct CDR3 sequences, approximately 29% of them seen only once. The material sequenced was peripheral blood. The receptors were sampled from a man aged 50 to 59 with Graves' ophthalmopathy.

This clonotype appeared many times. This chain connects TRBV12-3 or TRBV12-4 to TRBJ2-7, with 9 positions matching TRBD1. The trim removed 4 bases at V and 0 bases at J, leaving 13 bases unmatched. This CDR3 is built from 18 residues. This CDR3 reads CASSSQGARVQGSYEQYF. In DNA form, the CDR3 reads TGTGCCAGCAGTTCACAGGGGGCGCGGGTCCAGGGCTCCTACGAGCAGTACTTC.

This clonotype was seen repeatedly, ten times or more. The rearrangement uses TRBV11-2 and TRBJ1-1; perhaps TRBD1 as D (6 bases). The CDR3 loop spans 14 amino acids. Trimming removed 3 bases from V and 4 bases from J, with 12 bases in between. Germline lookup yields CDR1 SGHAT and CDR2 FQNNGV. CDR3 residues: CASSLTSDSTEAFF. The CDR3 nucleotides are TGTGCCAGCAGCTTGACCTCGGACAGCACTGAAGCTTTCTTT. The whole variable domain, remainder taken from reference TRBV11-2 and TRBJ1-1, is EAGVAQSPRYKIIEKRQSVAFWCNPISGHATLYWYQQILGQGPKLLIQFQNNGVVDDSQLPKDRFSAERLKGVDSTLKIQPAKLEDSAVYLCASSLTSDSTEAFFGQGTRLTVV.

This clonotype was found many times. The V and J genes are TRBV5-4 and TRBJ1-1, with D hard to call. CDR1 and CDR2 (germline): SGHNT, YYREEE (reference sequence). The CDR3 is 15 residues long. Trimming removed 3 bases from V and 4 bases from J, with 16 bases in between. CDR3 protein: CASSSAPSVGTEAFF. In nucleotides, the CDR3 is TGTGCCAGCAGCTCCGCGCCATCAGTGGGCACTGAAGCTTTCTTT.

This clonotype was detected ten times or more. The chain has TRBV6-5 and TRBJ1-1, with a weak D call TRBD1 (6 bases). The V gene's germline CDR1 is MNHEY and CDR2 SVGAGI. There are 12 residues in the CDR3. The V and J ends lost 6 bases and 5 bases respectively, with 10 bases between them. The CDR3 sequence is CASRTGRTEAFF. Here the CDR3 DNA reads TGTGCCAGCAGAACAGGGAGAACTGAAGCTTTCTTT.

The chain links TRBV20-1 to TRBJ2-5; 7 positions match TRBD2. The CDR3 is 13 residues long. Trimming removed 2 bases from V and 4 bases from J; junction bases left unmatched: 4. The germline V gene encodes CDR1 DFQATT and CDR2 SNEGSKA (reference sequence). The CDR3 bases are TGCAGTGCTAGACGGGGAGGGCTAGAGACCCAGTACTTC. Protein: CSARRGGLETQYF.

The sample holds many counts of this clonotype. The V call is TRBV7-8, the J call TRBJ1-5; tentatively, D is TRBD1 (5 bases). The CDR3 runs to 15 residues. CDR1 is SGHVS and CDR2 is FQNEAQ in the germline V gene. V was clipped by 5 bases and J by 4 bases, with 15 bases between them. CDR3 sequence: CASSLGGTRNQPQHF. DNA of the CDR3: TGTGCCAGCAGCCTTGGTGGGACTAGGAATCAGCCCCAGCATTTT.